The TCR beta chain under discussion was sequenced for a study of blood T cell repertoires in COVID-19. Study at large: Acute and convalescent COVID-19 specimens originated in the United States, Italy and Spain. In each case, the material was cDNA or gDNA derived from T cells, B-cell-depleted T cells, or PBMCs.

In the study's own analysis: Reference gene primer amplification yielded estimated nucleated cell counts. Clones were read by immunoSEQ multiplex PCR, and TCRdb kept only the in-frame ones, dropping some. For V, J and clone size, that table is used; D and trimming come from the DNA. This table has 70,000 or so clones, 75% to 95% appearing once. Germline lookup yields CDR1 LGHNA and CDR2 YNFKEQ. V was cut by 0 bases and J by 2 bases, with 19 bases left in between. The CDR3 is made up of 19 amino acids. The chain joins TRBV4-2 to TRBJ1-4, with unresolved D. The receptor's source is a woman in her late teens or twenties with acute or convalescent COVID-19. The specimen was peripheral blood. The CDR3 nucleotides are TGTGCCAGCAGCCAAGAATTGAGGGCGGTTGTGACGACTAATGAAAAACTGTTTTTT. It codes for CASSQELRAVVTTNEKLFF.